Sequencing of this TCR beta chain was carried out in a study of blood T cell repertoires in COVID-19. Looking at the study overall: Samples taken during acute and convalescent COVID-19 were collected in the United States, Italy and Spain. Nucleic acid was either cDNA or gDNA, and it came from T cells, B-cell-depleted T cells, or PBMCs.

Turning to this clone: Within the sample, other DNA sequences also encode this same CDR3.

Per the original data handling: Estimated nucleated cell counts came from reference gene primer amplification. Profiling relied on immunoSEQ multiplex PCR, and the TCRdb table lists in-frame clones only, not all of them. The V and J calls and clone size come from that table; D and trimming were worked out from the DNA. The top ten hold roughly 2.2% of the sample, which has roughly 280,000 clones, 89% seen once. V trimming: 2 bases; J trimming: 1 base; junction bases outside the gene matches: 5. This CDR3 region has 15 residues. Germline V gives CDR1 KGHSH, CDR2 LQKENI. The sequence was obtained from a man aged 45 to 65 with acute or convalescent COVID-19. The sequenced sample was peripheral blood. The V gene is TRBV18, the J gene TRBJ2-7; TRBD1 aligns across 7 bases. DNA for the CDR3: TGTGCCAGCTCACCAGTAGACAGGGTTTCCTACGAGCAGTACTTC. Protein product: CASSPVDRVSYEQYF.